This T cell receptor (beta chain) is from a study of blood T cell repertoires in COVID-19. V gave up 6 bases and J gave up 1 base, with 15 bases separating them. Germline lookup yields CDR1 SNHLY and CDR2 FYNNEI. CDR3 length: 15 residues. The repertoire was sequenced with immunoSEQ multiplex PCR; TCRdb's copy has only in-frame clones and lacks some. This sample has approximately 210,000 clones, with about 88% found just once. This chain uses TRBV2 with TRBJ2-5; weak D call: TRBD2 (6 bases). The sample consisted of peripheral blood. This clonotype was obtained from a man between 40 and 49 years old with active or convalescent COVID-19. CDR3 coding DNA: TGTGCCAGCAGGACCGGGACTTCCATCCAAGAGACCCAGTACTTC. Its protein is CASRTGTSIQETQYF.